The present T cell receptor (beta chain) was sequenced within a study of shared clonotypes between healthy human individuals. Study-wide results and caveats: Rarefaction gave evidence that sorted-subset sequencing remained incomplete despite large depth. Approximately 5.1% was the fraction of naive CD4 clonotypes found shared across several donors. Among donors, clonotype sharing was expected to be affected by sequencing depth.

Clones were sequenced by immunoSEQ multiplex PCR, and TCRdb holds only the in-frame ones, with some missing. The sample lists tens of thousands of clones; about 61% were seen once. V lost 1 base, J lost 8 bases, and 4 bases stayed unmatched. From germline, CDR1 is MGHDK and CDR2 SYGVNS. The CDR3 covers 15 residues. This clone was seen more than once but under ten times. No antigen is known for it. The TCR originated in a man aged 25 to 40 in good health. Material for sequencing was memory CD8+ T cells sorted from blood. The subset denotes: CD45RO+ cells pooled with CCR7-negative TemRA cells. The chain uses TRBV25-1 and TRBJ2-6, with 8 bases that match TRBD1. The CDR3 bases are TGTGCCAGCAGTGAATTGGGACAGGACACCAACGTCCTGACTTTC. It yields the protein CASSELGQDTNVLTF.